This is a list of T cell receptor beta chains from one sample in a study of glioma-infiltrating T cells after dendritic cell vaccination. Generated by immunoSEQ multiplex PCR, the TCRdb table keeps only in-frame clones and is missing some. Here the sample spans some 99,000 clones, 75% to 90% being singletons. Specimen: blood, collected after dendritic cell vaccination. These receptors were collected from a human donor with glioblastoma. Both conserved end residues are part of each CDR3. D genes are given only for firm matches. Clone size appears in some rows only: once, few, many, or a class for an expanded clone.

d_call j_call clone_size v_call cdr3_nt cdr3_aa
TRBD2 TRBJ2-5 NA TRBV5-4 TGTGCCAGCAGCCCGGGACTAGCGGGGACAGAGACCCAGTACTTC CASSPGLAGTETQYF
TRBD2 TRBJ2-1 NA TRBV19 TGTGCCAGTAGTATACTAGCGGGCCGGGGTGAGCAGTTCTTC CASSILAGRGEQFF
NA TRBJ2-2 few TRBV5-1 TGCGCCAGCAGCTTGGTTGTAGCGGTGAACACCGGGGAGCTGTTTTTT CASSLVVAVNTGELFF
NA TRBJ1-5 NA TRBV6-1 TGTGCCAGCAGTGAATCTGGCGGAACTTATCAGCCCCAGCATTTT CASSESGGTYQPQHF
TRBD1 TRBJ1-2 few TRBV10-3 TGTGCCATCAGTGCGACAGGGGATCATGGCTACACCTTC CAISATGDHGYTF
NA TRBJ2-7 NA TRBV10-2 TGCGCCAGCAGTGAGTTTTCCTTACAGGTTGGCGAGCAGTACTTC CASSEFSLQVGEQYF
TRBD1 TRBJ1-6 NA TRBV30 TGTGCCTGGAGGAGGAAGGGACAGCGATATAATTCACCCCTCCACTTT CAWRRKGQRYNSPLHF
NA TRBJ1-2 NA TRBV6-5 TGTGCCAGCAGTTACTACAGGGATGGTGGCTACACCTTC CASSYYRDGGYTF
TRBD1 TRBJ2-7 NA TRBV5-5 TGTGCCAGCAGCTTATCAACCGGGACAGGGGAAAGGTACTTC CASSLSTGTGERYF
NA TRBJ2-2 NA TRBV5-1 TGCGCCAGCAGCTTGGAGAAGAGTAGAGAGGGAAACACCGGGGAGCTGTTTTTT CASSLEKSREGNTGELFF
NA TRBJ2-1 NA TRBV2 TGTGCCAGCATTACGACTAGTTTCCACAATGAGCAGTTCTTC CASITTSFHNEQFF
TRBD2 TRBJ2-3 NA TRBV10-3 TGTGCCATCAGTGAGTCGACGGGGCGGGGGGGCCAAGATACGCAGTATTTT CAISESTGRGGQDTQYF
NA TRBJ1-1 NA TRBV9 TGTGCCAGCAGCGTAACAGGGTGGACTGAAGCTTTCTTT CASSVTGWTEAFF
NA TRBJ1-5 NA TRBV6-5 TGTGCCAGCCGGAGTGGGGGGAGCAATCAGCCCCAGCATTTT CASRSGGSNQPQHF
NA TRBJ2-7 NA TRBV4-1 TGCGCCAGCAGCCACCCACAGGGATCCTACGAGCAGTACTTC CASSHPQGSYEQYF
NA TRBJ2-1 few TRBV15 TGTGCCACCAGCAGGGGAGGACTTAGCTCCTACAATGAGCAGTTCTTC CATSRGGLSSYNEQFF
NA TRBJ1-2 NA TRBV2 TGTGCCAGCAGTGTCCAGGGGATCTTAAACTATGGCTACACCTTC CASSVQGILNYGYTF
NA TRBJ1-5 NA TRBV19 TGTGCCAGTAGTACCCTCGGGCAGGGGCTCAATCAGCCCCAGCATTTT CASSTLGQGLNQPQHF
NA TRBJ1-2 NA TRBV28 TGTGCCAGCAGTTTTCCCAGGGGATCTTTCTATGGCTACACCTTC CASSFPRGSFYGYTF
NA TRBJ2-7 NA TRBV7-2 TGTGCCAGCAGCTTAGGCGAGACTAGACGCGGGCAGTACTTC CASSLGETRRGQYF
TRBD2 TRBJ2-1 NA TRBV4-2 TGTGCCAGCAGCCAAGAGGGCTGGGGCGGGGGGGCCATGAATGAGCAGTTCTTC CASSQEGWGGGAMNEQFF